The 13 T cell receptor beta chains below come from one sample, sequenced in a study of Ad26.COV2.S vaccination and SARS-CoV-2 variants. Repertoires were generated with immunoSEQ multiplex PCR, while TCRdb's copy carries only in-frame clones and drops some. The table includes approximately 140,000 clones, more than 80% detected once. The sequenced sample was peripheral blood, obtained after recovery from COVID-19. These receptors were taken from a human donor who had recovered from COVID-19.

The CDR3: CASSLRSGDQPQHF. DNA for the CDR3: TGTGCCAGCAGCTTAAGGTCGGGGGATCAGCCCCAGCATTTT. V gene TRBV7-8 combines with J gene TRBJ1-5; D is perhaps TRBD1 (5 bases). Trimming left V 2 bases short and J 5 bases short, with 10 bases between. CDR1 SGHVS and CDR2 FQNEAQ come from the germline V gene. This CDR3 is 14 amino acids long.

The V call is TRBV11-2, the J call TRBJ2-2; D tentatively fits TRBD1 or TRBD2 (5 bases each). CDR1 and CDR2 from the germline V gene are SGHAT and FQNNGV. V was cut by 5 bases and J by 4 bases, with 14 bases left in between. This CDR3 region has 15 residues. As DNA, the CDR3 is TGTGCCAGCAGCCTAAGAGATGGGGGCACCGGGGAGCTGTTTTTT. Amino acid sequence: CASSLRDGGTGELFF. Based on the CDR3 plus reference TRBV11-2 and TRBJ2-2, the full variable domain is EAGVAQSPRYKIIEKRQSVAFWCNPISGHATLYWYQQILGQGPKLLIQFQNNGVVDDSQLPKDRFSAERLKGVDSTLKIQPAKLEDSAVYLCASSLRDGGTGELFFGEGSRLTVL.

This chain uses TRBV28 with TRBJ2-7; D unclear. In germline, CDR1 is MDHEN, CDR2 SYDVKM. This CDR3 spans 11 amino acids. V was shortened by 7 bases and J by 3 bases, with 7 bases between the two germline ends. The CDR3 here is CASNTFYEQYF. CDR3 nucleotide sequence: TGTGCCAGCAACACCTTCTACGAGCAGTACTTC.

The chain's CDR3 is CASSDLSDTGELFF. The CDR3 nucleotides are TGCGCCAGCAGTGATCTGTCCGATACCGGGGAGCTGTTTTTT. The rearrangement joins TRBV10-1 to TRBJ2-2; D remains ambiguous. Germline CDR1 and CDR2: WNHNN and SYGVQD (reference sequence). V was shortened by 3 bases and J by 5 bases, with 10 bases between the two germline ends. This CDR3 spans 14 amino acids.

CDR3 region: CASSPAGGGETQYF. The CDR3, as DNA: TGCGCCAGCAGCCCTGCGGGGGGGGGAGAGACCCAGTACTTC. The chain has TRBV4-3 and TRBJ2-5; 9 bases map to TRBD2. V lost 4 bases, J lost 4 bases, and 4 bases stayed unmatched. Germline lookup yields CDR1 LGHNA and CDR2 YSLEER. The length of the CDR3 is 14 residues.

This clone was detected once. The chain links TRBV7-2 to TRBJ1-1; 7 nucleotides align to TRBD1. V lost 2 bases to trimming and J lost 5 bases; unmatched junction nucleotides: 8. This CDR3 is 15 amino acids long. Germline-derived CDR1 and CDR2 are SGHTA and FQGNSA. DNA of the CDR3: TGTGCCAGCAGCTTAAGGTCAGGGGGTGGGACTGAAGCTTTCTTT. This sequence encodes CASSLRSGGGTEAFF.

In this sample, this clone turned up a few times. V usage is TRBV6-2 or TRBV6-3 and J usage is TRBJ1-5, with no clear D. Trimming shortened V by 0 bases and J by 7 bases, and 10 bases separated the two germline ends. CDR1 is MNHEY and CDR2 is SVGEGT in the germline V gene. The CDR3 totals 14 residues. CDR3 loop: CASSYSTVEQPQHF. The CDR3 DNA follows: TGTGCCAGCAGTTACTCGACGGTCGAGCAGCCCCAGCATTTT.

This chain's CDR3 is CASSHTITGELFF. The CDR3 nucleotides read TGTGCCAGCAGCCATACAATAACCGGGGAGCTGTTTTTT. The chain is built from TRBV12-3 or TRBV12-4 and TRBJ2-2; the D is unclear. Trimming left V 6 bases short and J 5 bases short, with 10 bases between. The length of the CDR3 is 13 residues.

The gene calls are TRBV29-1 and TRBJ1-4; the D gene is possibly TRBD1 (5 bases). The CDR3 sequence is 14 residues long. V lost 3 bases and J 10 bases, leaving 18 bases between the germline ends. Germline V gives CDR1 SQVTM, CDR2 ANQGSEA. CDR3 nucleotide sequence: TGCAGCGTTGAGGCCGGGACCCCACGGGGAAAACTGTTTTTT. It specifies CSVEAGTPRGKLFF.

This clone was counted between two and nine times. J is TRBJ1-5 and V is TRBV7-8, with D possibly being TRBD1 (5 bases). V was cut by 11 bases and J by 5 bases, with 16 bases left in between. Germline values: CDR1 SGHVS, CDR2 FQNEAQ. The CDR3 contains 13 residues. The CDR3 sequence is CAWAQGLDQPQHF. CDR3 nucleotides: TGTGCCTGGGCCCAGGGCTTGGATCAGCCCCAGCATTTT.

This chain joins TRBV19 and TRBJ2-3; D not certain. CDR3 length: 13 amino acids. The germline gives CDR1 LNHDA, CDR2 SQIVND (reference sequence). V was clipped by 3 bases and J by 5 bases, with 9 bases between them. Here the CDR3 DNA reads TGTGCCAGTAGTATTACGTTCCTAGATACGCAGTATTTT. Translated, it gives CASSITFLDTQYF.

This clone appeared a single time. The rearrangement uses TRBV9 and TRBJ1-1; D might be TRBD1 (6 bases). This CDR3 region has 15 residues. CDR1 and CDR2 (germline): SGDLS, YYNGEE. V lost 0 bases and J 1 base, leaving 10 bases between the germline ends. The CDR3 loop is CASSVVEGENTEAFF. CDR3 nucleotide sequence: TGTGCCAGCAGCGTAGTGGAGGGGGAGAACACTGAAGCTTTCTTT.

The V call is TRBV5-1, the J call TRBJ1-4, with D possibly TRBD1 on 6 matching bases. CDR1 SGHRS and CDR2 YFSETQ come from the germline V gene. The V gene lost 0 bases and the J gene lost 7 bases, with 16 bases spanning the gap. The CDR3 length is 16 residues. The CDR3, as DNA: TGCGCCAGCAGCTTGGGGCCACAGGGCGAAGGTGAAAAACTGTTTTTT. Translated, it gives CASSLGPQGEGEKLFF.